This note documents a single TCR beta chain sequence. What it binds is unknown. These data come from a study of a mutant IDH1 vaccine in newly diagnosed glioma. Overall study context: Weeks 1, 3, 5, 7, 11, 15, 19 and 23 were when patients received their eight vaccinations. Vaccination began 4-6 weeks post radiotherapy alone, or with temozolomide cycles. Among treated patients, about 60% were male and approximately 40% female, and mean age was 40.4 years.

Time point indicated: week 11, during vaccination. Vaccine doses each comprised 300 ug of mutant IDH1 20-mer peptide, with topical imiquimod. Germline V lookup: CDR1 SGHRS, CDR2 YFSETQ. This CDR3 has 15 amino acids. V trimming: 4 bases; J trimming: 4 bases; junction bases outside the gene matches: 7. Study results and caveats: Immune responses induced by vaccination arose in around 93% of the patients.

Using immunoSEQ multiplex PCR, the repertoire was profiled, and TCRdb retains in-frame clones only, with some absent. The sample has around 62,000 clones, over 75% seen once; the top ten hold 1.9%. This receptor was taken from a man aged 40-55 years with glioma. Sequencing was performed on PBMCs, taken from a glioma patient whose treatment included an IDH1 peptide vaccine. This chain uses TRBV5-1 with TRBJ2-7; 11 bases match TRBD1. The CDR3: CASSLGQGAQYEQYF. The CDR3 nucleotides are TGCGCCAGCAGCCTAGGACAGGGGGCGCAGTACGAGCAGTACTTC. Using reference TRBV5-1 and TRBJ2-7 for the parts outside the CDR3, the full variable domain is KAGVTQTPRYLIKTRGQQVTLSCSPISGHRSVSWYQQTPGQGLQFLFEYFSETQRNKGNFPGRFSGRQFSNSRSEMNVSTLELGDSALYLCASSLGQGAQYEQYFGPGTRLTVT.